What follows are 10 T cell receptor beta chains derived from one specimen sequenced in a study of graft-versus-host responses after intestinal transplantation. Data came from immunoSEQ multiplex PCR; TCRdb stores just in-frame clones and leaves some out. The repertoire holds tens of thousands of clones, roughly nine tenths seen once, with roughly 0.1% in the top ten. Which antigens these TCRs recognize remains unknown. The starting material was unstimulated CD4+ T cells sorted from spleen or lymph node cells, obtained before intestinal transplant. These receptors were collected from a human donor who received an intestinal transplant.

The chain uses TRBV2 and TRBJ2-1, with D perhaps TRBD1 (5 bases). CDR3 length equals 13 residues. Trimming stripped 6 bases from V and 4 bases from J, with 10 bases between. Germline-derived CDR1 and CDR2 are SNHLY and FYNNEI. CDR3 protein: CASSADNYNEQFF. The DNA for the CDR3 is TGTGCCAGCAGCGCGGACAATTACAATGAGCAGTTCTTC.

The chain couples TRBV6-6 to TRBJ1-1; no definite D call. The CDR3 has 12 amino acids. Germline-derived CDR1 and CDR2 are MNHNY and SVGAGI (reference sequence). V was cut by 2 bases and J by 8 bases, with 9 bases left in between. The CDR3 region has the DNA TGTGCCAGCAGTTACCGAGCGGCAGAAGCTTTCTTT. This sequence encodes CASSYRAAEAFF.

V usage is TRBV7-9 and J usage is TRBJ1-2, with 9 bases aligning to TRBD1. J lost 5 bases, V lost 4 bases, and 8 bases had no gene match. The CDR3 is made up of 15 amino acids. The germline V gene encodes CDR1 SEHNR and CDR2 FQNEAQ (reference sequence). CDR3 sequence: CASSSGTGGRYGYTF. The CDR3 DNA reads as TGTGCCAGCAGCTCCGGTACAGGGGGCCGTTATGGCTACACCTTC.

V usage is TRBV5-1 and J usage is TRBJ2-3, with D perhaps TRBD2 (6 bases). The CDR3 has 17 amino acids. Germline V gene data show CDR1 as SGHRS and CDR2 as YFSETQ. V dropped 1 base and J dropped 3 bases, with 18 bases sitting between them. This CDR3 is CASSLNFGGDKTDTQYF. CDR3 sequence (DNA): TGCGCCAGCAGCTTGAATTTTGGAGGGGATAAGACAGATACGCAGTATTTT.

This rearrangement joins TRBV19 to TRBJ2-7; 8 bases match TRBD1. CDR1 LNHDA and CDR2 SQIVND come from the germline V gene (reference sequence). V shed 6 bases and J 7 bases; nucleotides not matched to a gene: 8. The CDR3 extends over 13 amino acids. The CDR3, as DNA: TGTGCCAGTAGCACAGGGGGGTTGAGGGAGCAGTACTTC. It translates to CASSTGGLREQYF.

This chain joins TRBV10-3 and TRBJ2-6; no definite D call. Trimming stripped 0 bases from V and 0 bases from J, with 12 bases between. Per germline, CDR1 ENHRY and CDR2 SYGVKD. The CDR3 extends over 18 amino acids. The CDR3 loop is CAISESPGFRSGANVLTF. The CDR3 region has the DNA TGTGCCATCAGTGAGTCCCCGGGTTTCCGCTCTGGGGCCAACGTCCTGACTTTC.

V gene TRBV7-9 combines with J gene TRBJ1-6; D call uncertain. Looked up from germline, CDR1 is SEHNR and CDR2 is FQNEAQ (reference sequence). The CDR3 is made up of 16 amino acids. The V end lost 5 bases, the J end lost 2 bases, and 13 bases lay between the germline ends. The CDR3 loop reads CASSPSAAPYNSPLHF. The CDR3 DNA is TGTGCCAGCAGCCCCTCTGCCGCGCCCTATAATTCACCCCTCCACTTT.

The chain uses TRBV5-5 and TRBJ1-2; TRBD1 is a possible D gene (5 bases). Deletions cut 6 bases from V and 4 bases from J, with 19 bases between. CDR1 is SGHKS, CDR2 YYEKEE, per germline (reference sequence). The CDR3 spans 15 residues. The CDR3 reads CASTEFRGGTYGYTF. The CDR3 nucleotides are TGTGCCAGCACCGAATTTAGGGGTGGAACCTATGGCTACACCTTC.

The CDR3 DNA reads TGTGCCAGCAGCTTGAGGTTAACAGATAATCAGCCCCAGCATTTT. Protein sequence: CASSLRLTDNQPQHF. The chain links TRBV5-5 to TRBJ1-5, with D uncertain. V gave up 1 base and J gave up 4 bases, with 12 bases separating them. CDR1 SGHKS and CDR2 YYEKEE come from the germline V gene (reference sequence). The CDR3 covers 15 residues. Full variable domain (rest looked up from reference TRBV5-5 and TRBJ1-5): DAGVTQSPTHLIKTRGQQVTLRCSPISGHKSVSWYQQVLGQGPQFIFQYYEKEERGRGNFPDRFSARQFPNYSSELNVNALLLGDSALYLCASSLRLTDNQPQHFGDGTRLSIL.

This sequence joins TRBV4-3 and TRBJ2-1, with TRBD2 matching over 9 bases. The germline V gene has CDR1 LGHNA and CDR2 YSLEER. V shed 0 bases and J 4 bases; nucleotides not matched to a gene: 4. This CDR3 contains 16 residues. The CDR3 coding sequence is TGCGCCAGCAGCCAAGAAGCAGCGGGGGGTTACAATGAGCAGTTCTTC. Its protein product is CASSQEAAGGYNEQFF.